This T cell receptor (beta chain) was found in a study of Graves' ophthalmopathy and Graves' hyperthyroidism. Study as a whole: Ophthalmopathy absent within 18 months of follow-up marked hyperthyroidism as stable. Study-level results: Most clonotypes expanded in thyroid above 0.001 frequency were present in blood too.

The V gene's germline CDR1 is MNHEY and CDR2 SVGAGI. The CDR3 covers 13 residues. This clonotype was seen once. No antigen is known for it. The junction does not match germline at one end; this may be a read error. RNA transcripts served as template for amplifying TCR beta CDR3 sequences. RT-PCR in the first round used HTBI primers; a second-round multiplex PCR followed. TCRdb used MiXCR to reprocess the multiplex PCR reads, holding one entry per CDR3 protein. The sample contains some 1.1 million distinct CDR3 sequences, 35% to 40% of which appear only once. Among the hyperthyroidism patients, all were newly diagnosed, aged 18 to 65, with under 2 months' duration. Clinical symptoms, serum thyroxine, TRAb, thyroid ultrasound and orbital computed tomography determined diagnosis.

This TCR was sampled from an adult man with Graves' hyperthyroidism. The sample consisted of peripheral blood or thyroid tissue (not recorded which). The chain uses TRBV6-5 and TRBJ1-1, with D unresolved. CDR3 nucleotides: TGTGCCAGCAGTTACTCTCGTTTTACTGAAGCATTCTTT. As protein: CASSYSRFTEAFF.